This T cell receptor beta chain was found in a study of T cell repertoires in cytomegalovirus infection. Study observations and caveats: Based on cumulative public TCR beta family frequency, carriers of CMV plus the relevant HLA were identified.

Comments on this clonotype: Its target is unknown.

TCRdb used MiXCR to reprocess the reads, holding one entry per CDR3 protein. The data contain around 78,000 distinct CDR3 sequences, about 24% of them singletons. The CDR3 runs 10 residues. Germline assignment: CDR1 MGHDK and CDR2 SYGVNS. Trimming stripped 6 bases from V and 8 bases from J, with 7 bases between. The sequencing here drew on CD8+ T cells from cultured PBMCs, taken from culture after CMV antigen stimulation. The TCR was taken from a human donor in good health (CMV status not recorded). Some clones in this sample may be carry-over from other donors' samples. The chain is built from TRBV25-1 and TRBJ1-2; D uncertain. The DNA for the CDR3 is TGTGCCAGCAGGGGAGACGGCTACACCTTC. Protein sequence: CASRGDGYTF.